One and the same sample provided the 13 T cell receptor beta chains below, sequenced in a study of regulatory T cells in long-lasting Graves disease. TCR beta libraries were built with iRepertoire HTBI primers and Arm-PCR of CDR3 regions. TCRdb itself ran the multiplex PCR reads through MiXCR, one entry per CDR3 protein. The sample records about 540,000 distinct CDR3 sequences, roughly 13% being singletons. Specified time point: newly diagnosed GD, antithyroid drugs for less than 3 months. The authors made the TCR library using RNA they extracted from PBMCs. The same sample was also studied in work on T cells in Graves' hyperthyroidism and ophthalmopathy.

Here the sequenced sample was peripheral blood mononuclear cells (PBMCs), taken at new diagnosis, from a patient treated with antithyroid drugs. The receptors originated from a young man with Graves disease.

The gene calls are TRBV27 and TRBJ1-2; D not certain. CDR1 is MNHEY and CDR2 is SMNVEV in the germline V gene (reference sequence). CDR3 length: 14 residues. The germline V and J ends were trimmed by 10 bases and 4 bases, with 19 bases remaining between them. CDR3 sequence (DNA): TGTGCCACCACCAAACTCGCAGCCCCCTATGGCTACACCTTC. Its protein is CATTKLAAPYGYTF.

This clonotype was seen at least ten times. J is TRBJ2-3 and V is TRBV29-1; 9 positions match TRBD2. Trimming took 6 bases from V and 6 from J; bases not matched to a gene: 10. The CDR3 sequence is 14 residues long. CDR1 is SQVTM, CDR2 ANQGSEA, per germline. DNA of the CDR3: TGCAGCGTGAGCGGGAGGATCCGTATGGATACGCAGTATTTT. This codes for CSVSGRIRMDTQYF.

Comment on this clonotype: One base away lies a much larger clone, so this may be a sequencing read error. The V call is TRBV11-1, the J call TRBJ2-1; TRBD2 agrees at 7 bases. With 1 base clipped from V and 0 bases from J, the junction kept 12 bases outside the gene matches. Germline loops: CDR1 SGHAT, CDR2 FQDESV (reference sequence). The CDR3 runs 19 residues. The CDR3 here is CASSLVAGGSLSSYNEQFF. The CDR3 bases are TGTGCCAGCAGCTTAGTGGCTGGCGGGAGCCTCAGCTCCTACAATGAGCAGTTCTTC.

This clonotype was recorded many times. V usage is TRBV30 and J usage is TRBJ1-1; no reliable D call. CDR3 length: 12 residues. Germline V gives CDR1 GTSNPN, CDR2 SVGIG (reference sequence). V dropped 2 bases and J dropped 0 bases, with 4 bases sitting between them. For the CDR3, the DNA is TGTGCCTGGAGTAGACTGAACACTGAAGCTTTCTTT. It translates to CAWSRLNTEAFF.

The table lists this clonotype with a few counts. The gene calls are TRBV5-6 and TRBJ2-3; D possibly corresponds to TRBD1 (7 bases). This CDR3 contains 14 residues. Per germline, CDR1 SGHDT and CDR2 YYEEEE. The V end was cut by 3 bases, the J end by 6 bases, with 14 bases between. CDR3 amino acids: CASSYGGGKDTQYF. The CDR3 DNA sequence: TGTGCCAGCAGCTATGGAGGGGGCAAGGATACGCAGTATTTT.

Ten or more counts support this clonotype. The chain couples TRBV27 to TRBJ2-1, with D possibly being TRBD1 or TRBD2 (7 bases each). Trimming took 6 bases from V and 4 from J, leaving 16 bases between them. Germline V CDR1 and CDR2: MNHEY, SMNVEV (reference sequence). This CDR3 is built from 15 residues. The chain's CDR3 is CASSRGRAFYNEQFF. In nucleotides, the CDR3 is TGTGCCAGCAGCAGGGGGAGGGCCTTTTACAATGAGCAGTTCTTC.

This clonotype was seen only once. The chain recombines TRBV4-1 with TRBJ1-2, with 8 bases aligning to TRBD1. The germline gives CDR1 MGHRA, CDR2 YSYEKL. The CDR3 runs to 18 residues. J was trimmed by 8 bases and V by 1 base; bases with no gene match: 18. The CDR3 DNA follows: TGCGCCAGCAGCCAAGCGTCGGCAGGGGGCTTGAGTCGTAGAGGCTACACCTTC. Translated, it gives CASSQASAGGLSRRGYTF.

This clonotype was counted between two and nine times. J is TRBJ1-6 and V is TRBV6-5; D unresolved. Germline V CDR1 and CDR2: MNHEY, SVGAGI. V dropped 4 bases and J dropped 10 bases, with 8 bases sitting between them. The CDR3 is made up of 12 amino acids. CDR3 in DNA: TGTGCCAGCAGTTTTTTGAAGTCACCCCTCCACTTT. This codes for CASSFLKSPLHF.

In this sample, this clonotype turned up many times. Here the CDR3 reads CASTTLSGREFF. CDR3 nucleotides: TGTGCCAGCACCACCCTCAGCGGGAGGGAGTTCTTC. This sequence joins TRBV12-3 or TRBV12-4 and TRBJ2-1; 10 bases match TRBD2. The V gene end was trimmed by 7 bases and the J gene end by 14 bases; junction bases not matched to a gene: 8. The CDR3 sequence is 12 residues long.

The chain employs TRBV19 and TRBJ1-2; D is perhaps TRBD1 (6 bases). This CDR3 contains 14 residues. The V gene lost 4 bases and the J gene lost 7 bases, with 16 bases spanning the gap. From germline, CDR1 is LNHDA and CDR2 SQIVND (reference sequence). In DNA form, the CDR3 reads TGTGCCAGTAGTAACCAGGGGCCCCTTCGTGGCTACACCTTC. Protein: CASSNQGPLRGYTF. Filled out from reference TRBV19 and TRBJ1-2, the complete variable domain reads DGGITQSPKYLFRKEGQNVTLSCEQNLNHDAMYWYRQDPGQGLRLIYYSQIVNDFQKGDIAEGYSVSREKKESFPLTVTSAQKNPTAFYLCASSNQGPLRGYTFGSGTRLTVV.

This clonotype was seen repeatedly, ten times or more. The chain links TRBV18 to TRBJ2-5; D uncertain. Germline CDR1 reads KGHSH; CDR2 reads LQKENI. There are 12 residues in the CDR3. V was shortened by 3 bases and J by 0 bases, with 2 bases between the two germline ends. The CDR3 reads CASSPDQETQYF. CDR3 DNA: TGTGCCAGCTCACCGGACCAAGAGACCCAGTACTTC. Combining the CDR3 with reference TRBV18 and TRBJ2-5 gives the whole variable domain NAGVMQNPRHLVRRRGQEARLRCSPMKGHSHVYWYRQLPEEGLKFMVYLQKENIIDESGMPKERFSAEFPKEGPSILRIQQVVRGDSAAYFCASSPDQETQYFGPGTRLLVL.

The table lists this clonotype with many counts. The J gene is TRBJ2-3, the V gene TRBV20-1; TRBD2 matches 11 bases. The CDR3 totals 18 residues. Germline assignment: CDR1 DFQATT and CDR2 SNEGSKA (reference sequence). The V and J ends lost 3 bases and 2 bases, in that order; junction bases with no gene match: 13. CDR3: CSASLDLTSGDNTDTQYF. For the CDR3, the DNA is TGCAGTGCTAGCCTCGACCTGACTAGCGGGGATAACACAGATACGCAGTATTTT.

With respect to this clonotype: A much larger clone sits a single nucleotide away, making a read error possible. This sequence joins TRBV7-9 and TRBJ2-3; D is possibly TRBD2 (6 bases). Germline lookup yields CDR1 SEHNR and CDR2 FQNEAQ (reference sequence). The CDR3 contains 15 residues. Trimming cost V 1 base and J 5 bases, with 13 bases left between them. The CDR3 here is CASSLGPSARDTQYF. The CDR3 DNA is TGTGCCAGCAGCTTAGGCCCTAGCGCGAGAGATACGCAGTATTTT.